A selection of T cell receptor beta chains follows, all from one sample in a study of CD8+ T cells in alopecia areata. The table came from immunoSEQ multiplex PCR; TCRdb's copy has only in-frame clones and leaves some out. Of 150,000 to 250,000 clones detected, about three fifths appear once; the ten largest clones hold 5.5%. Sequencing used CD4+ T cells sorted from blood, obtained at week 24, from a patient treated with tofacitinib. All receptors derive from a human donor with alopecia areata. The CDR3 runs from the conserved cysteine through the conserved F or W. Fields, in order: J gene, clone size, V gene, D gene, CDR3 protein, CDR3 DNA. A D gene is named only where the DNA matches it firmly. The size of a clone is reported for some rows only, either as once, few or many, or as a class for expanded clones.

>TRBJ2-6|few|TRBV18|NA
CASSPGPGANVLTF
TGTGCCAGCTCACCAGGGCCAGGGGCCAACGTCCTGACTTTC
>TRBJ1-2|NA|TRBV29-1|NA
CSVGTGWGLNYGYTF
TGCAGCGTTGGTACAGGGTGGGGGCTTAACTATGGCTACACCTTC
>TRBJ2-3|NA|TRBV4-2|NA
CASSQGVWGTDTQYF
TGTGCCAGCAGCCAAGGGGTTTGGGGGACAGATACGCAGTATTTT
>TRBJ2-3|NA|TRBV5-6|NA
CASSKLQSSDTQYF
TGTGCCAGCAGTAAACTTCAGTCCTCAGATACGCAGTATTTT
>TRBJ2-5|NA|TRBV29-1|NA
CSVEMGRQETQYF
TGCAGCGTTGAAATGGGACGACAAGAGACCCAGTACTTC
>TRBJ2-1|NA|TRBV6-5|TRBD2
CASRSGGARNEQFF
TGTGCCAGCAGGAGCGGGGGGGCCCGCAATGAGCAGTTCTTC
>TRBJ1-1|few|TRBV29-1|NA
CSAKAVGTTEAFF
TGCAGCGCCAAGGCGGTGGGAACCACTGAAGCTTTCTTT
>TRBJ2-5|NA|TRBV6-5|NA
CASSFQVQETQYF
TGTGCCAGCAGCTTTCAGGTACAAGAGACCCAGTACTTC
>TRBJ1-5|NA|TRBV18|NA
CASSRTGQPQHF
TGTGCCAGCTCACGAACGGGGCAGCCCCAGCATTTT
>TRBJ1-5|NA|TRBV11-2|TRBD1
CASSLEAGGLQPQHF
TGTGCCAGCAGCTTAGAGGCAGGGGGTCTTCAGCCCCAGCATTTT
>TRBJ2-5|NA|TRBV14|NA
CASSQLTDSGSGETQYF
TGTGCCAGCAGCCAACTCACGGACAGCGGTTCCGGAGAGACCCAGTACTTC
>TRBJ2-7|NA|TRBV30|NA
CAWSVWLAREQYF
TGTGCCTGGAGTGTTTGGCTAGCTAGAGAGCAGTACTTC
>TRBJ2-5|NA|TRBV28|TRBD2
CASSPWLAGGTQETQYF
TGTGCCAGCAGCCCATGGTTAGCGGGAGGGACACAAGAGACCCAGTACTTC
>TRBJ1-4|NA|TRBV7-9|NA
CASSLGGAATNEKLFF
TGTGCCAGCAGCTTAGGGGGCGCAGCAACTAATGAAAAACTGTTTTTT
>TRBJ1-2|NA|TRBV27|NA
CASSLSIGHRYGYTF
TGTGCCAGCAGTTTATCGATAGGACACCGGTATGGCTACACCTTC